What follows are 5 T cell receptor beta chains derived from one specimen sequenced in a study of technical replicates of blood from a handful of donors. This table comes from immunoSEQ multiplex PCR, and its TCRdb copy is limited to in-frame clones, with some not included. The table records roughly 100,000 clones, 96% of them present only once. Sequenced material: T cells isolated from PBMCs. These receptors came from a human donor in good health.

V is TRBV30 and J is TRBJ2-5; TRBD2 aligns across 7 bases. Germline assignment: CDR1 GTSNPN and CDR2 SVGIG (reference sequence). The ends lost 1 base at V and 5 bases at J; junction bases unmatched: 7. CDR3 length: 14 amino acids. CDR3 nucleotide sequence: TGTGCCTGGAGTGAAGCGGGGAGTTGGGAGACCCAGTACTTC. This translates into CAWSEAGSWETQYF.

This sequence joins TRBV28 and TRBJ2-2; the match to TRBD1 covers 9 bases. Germline-derived CDR1 and CDR2 are MDHEN and SYDVKM. J gave up 4 bases and V 8 bases, and 2 bases lay outside the gene matches. This CDR3 contains 13 residues. This CDR3 reads CASGTGITGELFF. DNA for the CDR3: TGTGCCAGCGGGACAGGGATCACCGGGGAGCTGTTTTTT.

This sequence joins TRBV4-1 and TRBJ2-7; D call uncertain. The CDR3 totals 16 residues. Trimming shortened V by 0 bases and J by 0 bases, and 12 bases separated the two germline ends. CDR1 and CDR2 (germline): MGHRA, YSYEKL. The CDR3 sequence: CASSQETLASSYEQYF. CDR3 coding DNA: TGCGCCAGCAGCCAAGAGACGCTTGCTAGCTCCTACGAGCAGTACTTC.

The chain combines TRBV19 with TRBJ2-1; 8 positions agree with TRBD1. Unmatched junction bases numbered 7, after V lost 1 base and J lost 2 bases. CDR3 size: 17 residues. Germline assignment: CDR1 LNHDA and CDR2 SQIVND (reference sequence). CDR3 nucleotides: TGTGCCAGTAGTATAGGTGGACAGGGTGAGGCCTACAATGAGCAGTTCTTC. This translates into CASSIGGQGEAYNEQFF.

The rearrangement joins TRBV2 to TRBJ2-1; 8 bases align to TRBD2. The ends lost 5 bases at V and 8 bases at J; junction bases unmatched: 14. Germline V CDR1 and CDR2: SNHLY, FYNNEI. The CDR3 runs to 16 residues. DNA of the CDR3: TGTGCCAGCAGTCTAAGCGGGAGCGTTCAGATCGATGAGCAGTTCTTC. This codes for CASSLSGSVQIDEQFF.